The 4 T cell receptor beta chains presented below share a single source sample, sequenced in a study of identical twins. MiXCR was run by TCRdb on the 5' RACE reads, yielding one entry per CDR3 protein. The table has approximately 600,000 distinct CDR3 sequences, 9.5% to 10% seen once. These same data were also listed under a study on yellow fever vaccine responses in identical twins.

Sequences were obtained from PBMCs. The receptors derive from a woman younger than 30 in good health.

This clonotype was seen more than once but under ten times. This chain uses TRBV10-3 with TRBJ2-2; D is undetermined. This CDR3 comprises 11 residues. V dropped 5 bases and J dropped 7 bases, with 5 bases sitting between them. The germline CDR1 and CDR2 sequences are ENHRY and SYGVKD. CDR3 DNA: TGTGCCATCAGTCAGGACGGGGAGCTGTTTTTT. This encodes CAISQDGELFF.

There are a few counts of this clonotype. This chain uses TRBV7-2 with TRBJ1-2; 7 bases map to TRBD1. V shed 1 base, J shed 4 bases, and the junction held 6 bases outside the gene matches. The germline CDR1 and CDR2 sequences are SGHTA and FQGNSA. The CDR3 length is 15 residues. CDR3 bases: TGTGCCAGCAGCTTAGGACAGGGATGGTTCTATGGCTACACCTTC. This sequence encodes CASSLGQGWFYGYTF.

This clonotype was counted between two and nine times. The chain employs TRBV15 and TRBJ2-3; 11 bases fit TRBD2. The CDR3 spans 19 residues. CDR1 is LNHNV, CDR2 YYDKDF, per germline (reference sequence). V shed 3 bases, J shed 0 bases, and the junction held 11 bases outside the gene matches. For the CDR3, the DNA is TGTGCCACCAGCAGCCCTAGGGGGGGACTAGCGGTGAGCACAGATACGCAGTATTTT. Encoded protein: CATSSPRGGLAVSTDTQYF. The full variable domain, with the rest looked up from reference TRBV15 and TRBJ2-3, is DAMVIQNPRYQVTQFGKPVTLSCSQTLNHNVMYWYQQKSSQAPKLLFHYYDKDFNNEADTPDNFQSRRPNTSFCFLDIRSPGLGDTAMYLCATSSPRGGLAVSTDTQYFGPGTRLTVL.

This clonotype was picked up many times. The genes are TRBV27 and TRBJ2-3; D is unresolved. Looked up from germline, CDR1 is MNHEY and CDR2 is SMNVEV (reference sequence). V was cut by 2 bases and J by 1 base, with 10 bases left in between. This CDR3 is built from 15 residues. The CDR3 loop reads CASSLNGAGTDTQYF. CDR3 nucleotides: TGTGCCAGCAGTTTAAACGGTGCAGGCACAGATACGCAGTATTTT.